This T cell receptor (beta chain) was identified during a study of early T cells in non-severe SARS-CoV-2 infection. About the research overall: Bulk RNA isolated from unsorted whole blood underwent sequencing; chains were not paired. Findings and limits, study-wide: Private and CD4 specificities were missed by VDJdb matching, skewed to anti-spike CD8.

About this clonotype: Antigen unknown.

Individual cDNA molecules each received unique molecular identifiers attached to them. TCRdb called the 5' RACE reads again in MiXCR, with one record for every CDR3 protein. The sample lists 100,000 to 150,000 distinct CDR3 sequences; about 15% were seen once. This CDR3 has 15 residues. The germline V gene encodes CDR1 ENHRY and CDR2 SYGVKD. The junction had 2 bases not matched to a gene; V was cut back by 6 bases and J by 2 bases. This TCR derives from an adult who was a healthcare worker with PCR-confirmed SARS-CoV-2 infection or an uninfected control (not recorded which). The V gene is TRBV10-3, the J gene TRBJ2-5; 14 bases are shared with TRBD2. The sequenced material came from whole blood. The CDR3 protein is CAIRGTSGGQETQYF. DNA of the CDR3: TGTGCCATCAGGGGGACTAGCGGGGGACAAGAGACCCAGTACTTC.